The text below deals with one T cell receptor beta chain. Germline values: CDR1 MGHDK, CDR2 SYGVNS. The CDR3 has 12 residues. Trimming cost V 5 bases and J 10 bases; bases outside gene matches: 7. The data were taken from a study of blood T cell repertoires in COVID-19. The overall study: The United States, Italy and Spain supplied acute and convalescent COVID-19 samples. In each case, the material was cDNA or gDNA derived from T cells, B-cell-depleted T cells, or PBMCs.

In the study's own analysis: Researchers report that nucleated cell counts were estimated from reference gene primer amplification. Libraries were prepared by immunoSEQ multiplex PCR; TCRdb keeps only in-frame clonotypes and omits some of them. The D gene and trimming were derived from the DNA, and the V and J assignments and clone size from that table. The sample has approximately 110,000 clones, roughly 83% seen once; the top ten hold about 5.4%. This TCR was sampled from a human donor in a cohort sampled during active COVID-19. The material sequenced was peripheral blood. The chain recombines TRBV25-1 with TRBJ1-1; 7 bases match TRBD1. The CDR3 DNA sequence: TGTGCCAGCAGTCCAGGGGGAGGTGGAGCTTTCTTT. Translated, it gives CASSPGGGGAFF.